The clone carrying this T cell receptor (beta chain) was counted ten times or more. The antigen remains unidentified. Using its own MiXCR run on the 5' RACE reads, TCRdb lists one record per CDR3 protein. The sample holds 24,000 or so distinct CDR3 sequences, almost 2.5% seen once. This specimen belongs to a study of neurological immune-mediated disorders. Study outcomes and limitations: The highest TCR clonal expansion occurred in HTLV-1-associated myelopathy; multiple sclerosis fell below healthy controls.

Germline CDR1 reads LNHNV; CDR2 reads YYDKDF (reference sequence). V dropped 4 bases and J dropped 5; count of bases not matched to a gene: 3. This CDR3 is built from 14 residues. The sample was PBMCs. The sequence came from a woman between 50 and 59 years old with multiple sclerosis. This rearrangement joins TRBV15 to TRBJ2-1, with 9 bases that match TRBD2. The CDR3 loop reads CATSIRTSDNEQFF. The DNA of the CDR3 is TGTGCCACCAGCATAAGGACTAGCGACAATGAGCAGTTCTTC.